The 30 T cell receptor beta chains reported below all come from one sample, sequenced in a study of T cell repertoires in cytomegalovirus infection. MiXCR was run by TCRdb on the reads, yielding one entry per CDR3 protein. The sample records about 70,000 distinct CDR3 sequences, approximately 20% being singletons. The antigens for these receptors are not known. The sequencing here drew on CD8+ T cells from cultured PBMCs, taken from culture after CMV antigen stimulation. These TCRs come from a human donor in good health (CMV status not recorded). Some clones in this sample may be carry-over from other donors' samples.

This clonotype was recorded a few times. The chain combines TRBV5-4 with TRBJ2-3, with TRBD2 matching 8 bases. CDR3 size: 17 residues. Germline assignment: CDR1 SGHNT and CDR2 YYREEE (reference sequence). Trimming cost V 2 bases and J 2 bases; bases outside gene matches: 10. CDR3 in DNA: TGTGCCAGCAGCTTATACCAGCGGGGGCCGCTCACAGATACGCAGTATTTT. Translation gives CASSLYQRGPLTDTQYF. The full variable domain, completed using reference TRBV5-4 and TRBJ2-3, is ETGVTQSPTHLIKTRGQQVTLRCSSQSGHNTVSWYQQALGQGPQFIFQYYREEENGRGNFPPRFSGLQFPNYSSELNVNALELDDSALYLCASSLYQRGPLTDTQYFGPGTRLTVL.

A word on this clonotype: A much larger clone is a single base away; this may be a read error. The rearrangement links TRBV11-2 to TRBJ2-1, with D unclear. This CDR3 contains 16 residues. CDR1 is SGHAT, CDR2 FQNNGV, per germline. The CDR3 loop is CASNLDPQSSYNEQFF. The CDR3 bases are TGTGCCAGCAACTTAGATCCTCAAAGCTCCTACAATGAGCAGTTCTTC.

The chain combines TRBV7-2 with TRBJ2-1; 7 nucleotides align to TRBD2. CDR1 and CDR2 (germline): SGHTA, FQGNSA. The CDR3 length is 18 residues. J lost 1 base, V lost 4 bases, and 13 bases had no gene match. The CDR3 sequence: CASSSGRVGRISYNEQFF. CDR3 nucleotides: TGTGCCAGCAGCTCGGGGAGGGTGGGACGGATATCCTACAATGAGCAGTTCTTC.

The chain has TRBV7-9 and TRBJ2-7; no clear D. Germline assignment: CDR1 SEHNR and CDR2 FQNEAQ (reference sequence). The CDR3 covers 15 residues. V lost 5 bases and J lost 0, with 14 bases in between. The CDR3 coding sequence is TGTGCCAGCAGCGACTTTGAGGCCAACTCCTACGAGCAGTACTTC. Protein sequence: CASSDFEANSYEQYF.

The V and J genes are TRBV7-6 and TRBJ2-1; no clear D. The V gene lost 7 bases and the J gene lost 7 bases, with 14 bases spanning the gap. The CDR3 contains 13 residues. Germline CDR1 reads SGHVS; CDR2 reads FNYEAQ. CDR3: CASNSVLDNEQFF. CDR3 DNA: TGTGCCAGCAACTCAGTCCTGGATAATGAGCAGTTCTTC. The variable domain in full, completed from reference TRBV7-6 and TRBJ2-1, reads GAGVSQSPRYKVTKRGQDVALRCDPISGHVSLYWYRQALGQGPEFLTYFNYEAQQDKSGLPNDRFSAERPEGSISTLTIQRTEQRDSAMYRCASNSVLDNEQFFGPGTRLTVL.

The chain employs TRBV27 and TRBJ2-1, with no clear D. The CDR3 is 14 amino acids. CDR1 and CDR2 from the germline V gene are MNHEY and SMNVEV (reference sequence). With 0 bases removed from V and 4 bases from J, the gap between germline ends came to 7 bases. CDR3: CASSLSWGYNEQFF. CDR3 DNA: TGTGCCAGCAGTTTATCATGGGGTTACAATGAGCAGTTCTTC.

The chain is built from TRBV11-2 and TRBJ1-4, with TRBD1 matching 7 bases. Trimming at V came to 5 bases and at J to 12 bases, leaving 3 bases not matched to a gene. Germline V CDR1 and CDR2: SGHAT, FQNNGV. The CDR3 runs 11 residues. This chain's CDR3 is CASSAGQELFF. For the CDR3, the DNA is TGTGCCAGCAGCGCCGGACAGGAACTGTTTTTT.

Only a few counts were recorded for this clonotype. The chain combines TRBV12-3 or TRBV12-4 with TRBJ2-2; D unclear. Trimming took 4 bases from V and 2 from J, leaving 11 bases between them. This CDR3 comprises 15 residues. CDR3 residues: CASSSRVINTGELFF. In DNA form, the CDR3 reads TGTGCCAGCAGTTCCCGGGTGATAAACACCGGGGAGCTGTTTTTT.

J is TRBJ2-1 and V is TRBV2; 9 bases map to TRBD2. CDR1 and CDR2 from the germline V gene are SNHLY and FYNNEI. The CDR3 contains 14 residues. J was trimmed by 0 bases and V by 8 bases; bases with no gene match: 2. The CDR3 sequence is CASVSGSSYNEQFF. CDR3 nucleotides: TGTGCCAGCGTTAGCGGGAGCTCCTACAATGAGCAGTTCTTC.

The rearrangement uses TRBV27 and TRBJ1-2; D is undetermined. V was shortened by 6 bases and J by 1 base, with 12 bases between the two germline ends. CDR1 MNHEY and CDR2 SMNVEV come from the germline V gene (reference sequence). This CDR3 is 14 amino acids long. The CDR3 here is CASSGLKNNYGYTF. Here the CDR3 DNA reads TGTGCCAGCAGCGGACTGAAGAATAACTATGGCTACACCTTC.

The V call is TRBV7-9, the J call TRBJ1-1, with D perhaps matching TRBD1 (5 bases). V was trimmed by 0 bases and J by 7 bases, leaving 9 bases between them. CDR1 is SEHNR and CDR2 is FQNEAQ in the germline V gene (reference sequence). The CDR3 contains 13 residues. The CDR3 spells CASSLAGGNEAFF. In nucleotides, the CDR3 is TGTGCCAGCAGCTTAGCGGGGGGGAATGAAGCTTTCTTT.

V gene TRBV6-2 or TRBV6-3 combines with J gene TRBJ2-2; 7 positions match TRBD2. V gave up 7 bases and J gave up 3 bases; unmatched junction bases: 2. The CDR3 has 13 amino acids. CDR1 and CDR2 from the germline V gene are MNHEY and SVGEGT. In DNA, the CDR3 is TGTGCCAGCAATCGGGGGGACACCGGGGAGCTGTTTTTT. This encodes CASNRGDTGELFF.

This clonotype was counted a few times. This chain links TRBV7-6 with TRBJ2-1, with TRBD1 matching 8 bases. The CDR3 has 16 residues. Germline CDR1 and CDR2: SGHVS and FNYEAQ. Germline trimming cut 2 bases from V and 2 bases from J; bases unmatched to any gene: 5. DNA of the CDR3: TGTGCCAGCAGCTTAAGAACAGGGGGACCCTACAATGAGCAGTTCTTC. Protein: CASSLRTGGPYNEQFF.

The chain employs TRBV7-9 and TRBJ1-5; tentatively, D is TRBD1 (5 bases). This CDR3 has 15 amino acids. Germline CDR1 reads SEHNR; CDR2 reads FQNEAQ (reference sequence). Deletions cut 1 base from V and 0 bases from J, with 7 bases between. DNA of the CDR3: TGTGCCAGCAGCTTAGGGGGGTATAGCAATCAGCCCCAGCATTTT. Residues: CASSLGGYSNQPQHF.

The chain recombines TRBV4-2 with TRBJ2-1; no clear D. Trimming pared 0 bases from V and 0 bases from J, leaving 12 bases between. CDR3 length equals 17 residues. Germline assignment: CDR1 LGHNA and CDR2 YNFKEQ. CDR3 bases: TGTGCCAGCAGCCAAGACTTGGCAGGAAGCTCCTACAATGAGCAGTTCTTC. Encoded protein: CASSQDLAGSSYNEQFF.

This clonotype was seen more than once but under ten times. The J gene is TRBJ1-2, the V gene TRBV10-3; 8 nucleotides agree with TRBD1. V was pared by 0 bases and J by 1 base, with 1 base of the junction left unmatched. This CDR3 contains 15 residues. Germline V gene data show CDR1 as ENHRY and CDR2 as SYGVKD. The chain's CDR3 is CAISESGQVNYGYTF. The CDR3 region has the DNA TGTGCCATCAGTGAGTCGGGACAGGTTAACTATGGCTACACCTTC.

In this sample, this clonotype turned up a few times. The rearrangement uses TRBV7-9 and TRBJ2-6, with D possibly matching TRBD2 (5 bases). Germline lookup yields CDR1 SEHNR and CDR2 FQNEAQ (reference sequence). The CDR3 loop spans 15 amino acids. Deletions cut 8 bases from V and 0 bases from J, with 11 bases between. The DNA of the CDR3 is TGTGCCAGCGAGGGTCTCGTCTCTGGGGCCAACGTCCTGACTTTC. It is translated as CASEGLVSGANVLTF.

Only a few counts were recorded for this clonotype. The gene calls are TRBV7-8 and TRBJ2-1; perhaps D is TRBD1 or TRBD2 (5 bases each). CDR1 and CDR2 from the germline V gene are SGHVS and FQNEAQ. The CDR3 has 17 residues. V lost 5 bases to trimming and J lost 4 bases, with 21 bases between them. CDR3 protein: CASSLPRDRGPYNEQFF. Written as DNA, the CDR3 is TGTGCCAGCAGCCTCCCCCGGGACCGAGGACCGTACAATGAGCAGTTCTTC.

This clonotype turned up a few times. The chain joins TRBV7-2 to TRBJ1-1; unclear D gene. The CDR3 has 14 amino acids. Per germline, CDR1 SGHTA and CDR2 FQGNSA. CDR3 amino acids: CSTAGPNRNTEAFF. The CDR3 DNA sequence: TGTTCTACGGCAGGCCCCAATAGGAACACTGAAGCTTTCTTT.

The chain couples TRBV28 to TRBJ2-7; D perhaps matches TRBD2 (6 bases). The CDR3 length is 11 residues. Trimming took off 3 bases at V and 8 bases at J, with 8 bases between the two ends. CDR1 is MDHEN and CDR2 is SYDVKM in the germline V gene. CDR3 in amino acids: CASSFSGQQYF. Written as DNA, the CDR3 is TGTGCCAGCAGTTTTAGCGGTCAGCAGTACTTC.

The table lists this clonotype with a few counts. The chain is built from TRBV7-9 and TRBJ2-5, with 9 bases lining up with TRBD1. Trimming took 4 bases from V and 0 from J; bases not matched to a gene: 9. CDR3 length: 17 residues. The germline CDR1 and CDR2 sequences are SEHNR and FQNEAQ (reference sequence). The CDR3 coding sequence is TGTGCCAGCAGCTATTCCGGGACAGGGAGTTACCAAGAGACCCAGTACTTC. It translates to CASSYSGTGSYQETQYF. The variable domain in full, with the rest retrieved from reference TRBV7-9 and TRBJ2-5, is DTGVSQNPRHKITKRGQNVTFRCDPISEHNRLYWYRQTLGQGPEFLTYFQNEAQLEKSRLLSDRFSAERPKGSFSTLEIQRTEQGDSAMYLCASSYSGTGSYQETQYFGPGTRLLVL.

This clonotype has just a few counts. The rearrangement links TRBV7-6 to TRBJ2-5; maybe TRBD2 (5 bases). This CDR3 has 14 residues. Germline lookup yields CDR1 SGHVS and CDR2 FNYEAQ. Trimming cost V 2 bases and J 5 bases, with 12 bases left between them. The CDR3 bases are TGTGCCAGCAGCTTAAGGGCTAGCCGGGAGACCCAGTACTTC. Amino acids: CASSLRASRETQYF. The full variable domain, with the rest looked up from reference TRBV7-6 and TRBJ2-5, is GAGVSQSPRYKVTKRGQDVALRCDPISGHVSLYWYRQALGQGPEFLTYFNYEAQQDKSGLPNDRFSAERPEGSISTLTIQRTEQRDSAMYRCASSLRASRETQYFGPGTRLLVL.

The chain has TRBV7-6 and TRBJ2-2; maybe TRBD1 (6 bases). Trimming left V 1 base short and J 4 bases short, with 10 bases between. The CDR3 sequence is 15 residues long. Germline V CDR1 and CDR2: SGHVS, FNYEAQ. CDR3 region: CASSLEQGFTGELFF. The DNA for the CDR3 is TGTGCCAGCAGCTTAGAACAGGGTTTCACCGGGGAGCTGTTTTTT. The whole variable domain, remainder taken from reference TRBV7-6 and TRBJ2-2, is GAGVSQSPRYKVTKRGQDVALRCDPISGHVSLYWYRQALGQGPEFLTYFNYEAQQDKSGLPNDRFSAERPEGSISTLTIQRTEQRDSAMYRCASSLEQGFTGELFFGEGSRLTVL.

Only a few counts were recorded for this clonotype. The chain employs TRBV7-2 and TRBJ2-5; 11 bases match TRBD1. The CDR3 is 15 residues long. Germline CDR1 reads SGHTA; CDR2 reads FQGNSA. V lost 4 bases, J lost 5 bases, and 6 bases stayed unmatched. The CDR3 DNA follows: TGTGCCAGCAGCTCCGGACAGGGGGCTCTTGAGACCCAGTACTTC. Protein: CASSSGQGALETQYF.

This clonotype was seen a single time. This chain uses TRBV7-2 with TRBJ2-1; perhaps TRBD1 as D (5 bases). Trimming stripped 5 bases from V and 9 bases from J, with 14 bases between. The CDR3 consists of 13 residues. CDR1 is SGHTA and CDR2 is FQGNSA in the germline V gene. DNA of the CDR3: TGTGCCAGCAGCCCGGCAGCTAGGGGTGAGCAGTTCTTC. Residues: CASSPAARGEQFF. Together with reference TRBV7-2 and TRBJ2-1, the CDR3 gives the full variable domain: GAGVSQSPSNKVTEKGKDVELRCDPISGHTALYWYRQSLGQGLEFLIYFQGNSAPDKSGLPSDRFSAERTGGSVSTLTIQRTQQEDSAVYLCASSPAARGEQFFGPGTRLTVL.

This clonotype was observed a few times. V is TRBV12-3 or TRBV12-4 and J is TRBJ1-1, with TRBD1 as a possible D gene (6 bases). With 5 bases removed from V and 4 bases from J, the gap between germline ends came to 29 bases. The CDR3 runs to 19 residues. CDR3 coding DNA: TGTGCCAGCAGTCACCGACAGGCCGAGGTGGGTTATTATGGCACTGAAGCTTTCTTT. The encoded protein is CASSHRQAEVGYYGTEAFF.

Only a few counts were recorded for this clonotype. The rearrangement joins TRBV6-1 to TRBJ1-1; unclear D gene. Germline-derived CDR1 and CDR2 are MNHNS and SASEGT. V lost 8 bases to trimming and J lost 11 bases, with 9 bases between them. CDR3 size: 9 residues. The CDR3 here is CASGWSAFF. The CDR3 region has the DNA TGTGCCAGCGGATGGTCGGCTTTCTTT.

J is TRBJ2-1 and V is TRBV6-2 or TRBV6-3, with D tentatively TRBD1 or TRBD2 (6 bases each). The CDR3 length is 15 residues. V was trimmed by 5 bases and J by 0 bases, leaving 11 bases between them. The germline CDR1 and CDR2 sequences are MNHEY and SVGEGT. Written as DNA, the CDR3 is TGTGCCAGCAGTCGAGGGGGGCTCTCCTACAATGAGCAGTTCTTC. Translated, it gives CASSRGGLSYNEQFF.

This clonotype was observed a handful of times. The V call is TRBV7-2, the J call TRBJ2-3, with D possibly TRBD2 on 7 matching bases. This CDR3 spans 18 amino acids. V was cut by 5 bases and J by 13 bases, with 34 bases left in between. Germline V gene lookup returns CDR1 SGHTA and CDR2 FQGNSA. The CDR3 is CASSGRGTSTSAIQVKYF. CDR3 nucleotide sequence: TGTGCCAGCAGCGGAAGGGGGACCAGTACTAGCGCAATACAAGTAAAGTATTTT.

The chain employs TRBV4-2 and TRBJ1-2; unclear D gene. Germline CDR1 LGHNA, CDR2 YNFKEQ. V was pared by 4 bases and J by 3 bases, with 12 bases between. CDR3 size: 14 residues. CDR3 coding DNA: TGTGCCAGCAGCCCCTCCCCAGAGGACTATGGCTACACCTTC. Translated: CASSPSPEDYGYTF.